This TCR beta chain is drawn from a study of blood T cell repertoires in COVID-19. Clones were sequenced by immunoSEQ multiplex PCR, and TCRdb holds only the in-frame ones, with some missing. Seen here are over 600,000 clones, about 87% observed once, and the top ten hold roughly 0.25%. The source is a woman aged 18-29 years with acute or convalescent COVID-19. Sequencing was performed on peripheral blood.

CDR3 residues: CASSVRSDRMNTEAFF. Written as DNA, the CDR3 is TGTGCCAGCAGTGTACGATCGGACAGGATGAACACTGAAGCTTTCTTT. The chain combines TRBV6-2 or TRBV6-3 with TRBJ1-1; 7 nucleotides match TRBD1. V shed 5 bases, J shed 0 bases, and the junction held 9 bases outside the gene matches. This CDR3 has 16 residues. In germline, CDR1 is MNHEY, CDR2 SVGEGT.